This TCR beta chain originates from a study of T cells in localized non-small cell lung cancer (dated by TCRdb to the early 2020s). Some background on the complete study: The study analyzed T cell repertoires of hundreds of early-stage NSCLC patients, comparing tumors and uninvolved tumor-adjacent lungs. A mean age of around 66 years was recorded for the NSCLC patients, of whom 120 to 150 were male and about a hundred were female. The cohort was made up of 236 treatment-naive NSCLC patients whose localized lung tumors had been resected.

The immunoSEQ Assay was used to sequence TCR beta CDR3 regions from DNA. The original pipeline was this. To compute T cell density, TCR beta template counts were normalized to usable DNA, which was estimated by amplifying housekeeping genes. The preseqR package was used to estimate richness by extrapolating to 400,000 templates for PBMC samples and to 120,000 templates for tissue samples. Clonality was defined as one minus Pielou's evenness. Tissue-enriched TCRs were identified by differential abundance testing using productive amino-acid clonotypes, minimum total count 5 and alpha 0.1. The Jaccard Index and the Morisita Overlap Index were used to measure repertoire overlap between compartments. GLIPH grouped TCR beta CDR3s together with public tetramer-defined viral CDR3s, and a viral motif had to include at least three viral sequences and show V-gene enrichment. The clones in this table, taken by TCRdb from immuneACCESS, are in-frame only. Not every clone is retained; where verified, under half of the shortfall comes from an unresolved V gene, and the cause of the rest is unknown. The DNA gave D and trimming, while V, J and clone size come from that table. The sample table lists 28,000 or so clones, 85% to 95% of them with a count of one. The top ten constitute about 4% of the sample.

Looking up the germline V gene (reference sequence) yields CDR1 SGHNT and CDR2 YYREEE. Ends trimmed: V by 0 bases, J by 5 bases; bases unmatched to a gene: 8. CDR3 length: 15 amino acids, cysteine to phenylalanine. The entry retains the CDR3 DNA only, 45 bases that are in frame from base 1. At diagnosis, peripheral blood, uninvolved tumor-adjacent lung and tumor were collected and were preserved as a mix of fresh-frozen and FFPE material. Blood samples were analyzed as peripheral blood mononuclear cells for TCR repertoire profiling. On this clone: There is no known antigen for this receptor. The sample holds no much larger clone one base away, and base qualities are not on file.

Overall study results and their limits: Because multi-region tumor sequencing was not done, intratumor heterogeneity could not be ruled out. A median of roughly 56 of the top 100 tumor clones were detected in paired uninvolved adjacent lung, and 28 of these tumor clones were also found among the top 100 clones of the paired uninvolved adjacent lung. Higher T cell density in blood was associated with longer overall survival, whereas higher clonality in adjacent lung was associated with shorter survival. Uninvolved tumor-adjacent lung showed the highest T cell clonality, higher than tumor, which suggests more focused antigenic responses in the uninvolved tumor-adjacent lung. Because the study design was exploratory, TCR variables were selected using unadjusted p-values without false-discovery rate correction.

The sequence joins TRBV5-4 to TRBJ2-7; 7 junctional bases match TRBD2. Material: peripheral blood, obtained before any cancer treatment. This TCR was sampled from a female donor aged 60 or older with stage II squamous cell lung carcinoma. The DNA sequence follows: TGTGCCAGCAGCTTGGACTCGCGGGGGATCCACGAGCAGTACTTC. Translated, it reads CASSLDSRGIHEQYF.